A single sample gave rise to the 26 T cell receptor beta chains below, sequenced in a study of shared clonotypes between healthy human individuals. This table comes from immunoSEQ multiplex PCR, and its TCRdb copy is limited to in-frame clones, with some not included. The data contain some 2,100,000 clones, 95% of them singletons. The sample consisted of naive CD4+ T cells sorted from blood. Noted subset: CD45RA+ positively selected. These receptors came from a man aged 18 to 35 in good health.

This sequence joins TRBV10-1 and TRBJ1-1, with a tentative D call TRBD1 (6 bases). CDR3 length: 13 residues. CDR1 is WNHNN and CDR2 is SYGVQD in the germline V gene (reference sequence). The germline V and J ends were trimmed by 7 bases and 0 bases, with 9 bases remaining between them. The CDR3 loop is CASKDSMNTEAFF. The DNA of the CDR3 is TGCGCCAGCAAGGACAGTATGAACACTGAAGCTTTCTTT.

This chain connects TRBV11-3 to TRBJ2-2, with D uncertain. The ends were cut back, 3 bases at V and 0 bases at J, with 11 bases in the middle. CDR1 is SGHNT, CDR2 YENEEA, per germline. The CDR3 is 16 residues long. The CDR3: CASSLGRRPNTGELFF. CDR3 in DNA: TGTGCCAGCAGCTTGGGTCGGAGACCGAACACCGGGGAGCTGTTTTTT.

This clone was seen only once. The chain combines TRBV6-5 with TRBJ2-6; D remains unclear. CDR3 length: 14 residues. The germline CDR1 and CDR2 sequences are MNHEY and SVGAGI. V gave up 6 bases and J gave up 3 bases, with 9 bases separating them. CDR3 protein: CASSLYNGANVLTF. In DNA, the CDR3 is TGTGCCAGCAGCCTCTATAATGGGGCCAACGTCCTGACTTTC.

This sequence joins TRBV6-6 and TRBJ2-5; D is perhaps TRBD2 (5 bases). V was shortened by 8 bases and J by 2 bases, with 12 bases between the two germline ends. Germline V gene data show CDR1 as MNHNY and CDR2 as SVGAGI (reference sequence). CDR3 length equals 13 residues. CDR3 sequence: CASGFGGQETQYF. The CDR3 nucleotides are TGTGCCAGCGGATTTGGAGGACAAGAGACCCAGTACTTC.

The chain joins TRBV11-2 to TRBJ2-5; D gene unclear. CDR1 and CDR2 from the germline V gene are SGHAT and FQNNGV. Trimming removed 4 bases at V and 4 bases at J, with 4 bases between. CDR3 length: 11 amino acids. DNA for the CDR3: TGTGCCAGCAGCTCCCTAGAGACCCAGTACTTC. Encoded protein: CASSSLETQYF.

The CDR3 loop is CAWGGSSSYNEQFF. The DNA of the CDR3 is TGTGCCTGGGGCGGATCGAGCTCCTACAATGAGCAGTTCTTC. This chain uses TRBV30 with TRBJ2-1, with unresolved D. Germline CDR1 GTSNPN, CDR2 SVGIG (reference sequence). V lost 5 bases and J 0 bases, leaving 11 bases between the germline ends. There are 14 residues in the CDR3.

This chain's CDR3 is CRPQETQYF. The CDR3 coding sequence is TGCAGACCTCAAGAGACCCAGTACTTC. The rearrangement joins TRBV29-1 to TRBJ2-5; D gene uncertain. CDR3 length: 9 residues. Germline loops: CDR1 SQVTM, CDR2 ANQGSEA. The whole variable domain, remainder taken from reference TRBV29-1 and TRBJ2-5, is SAVISQKPSRDICQRGTSLTIQCQVDSQVTMMFWYRQQPGQSLTLIATANQGSEATYESGFVIDKFPISRPNLTFSTLTVSNMSPEDSSIYLCRPQETQYFGPGTRLLVL.

On this clone itself: The same CDR3 is also encoded by other DNA sequences in this sample. This chain joins TRBV18 and TRBJ2-7; D gene ambiguous. V shed 4 bases and J shed 3 bases, with 7 bases lying between them. The germline V gene encodes CDR1 KGHSH and CDR2 LQKENI. The CDR3 consists of 12 residues. The CDR3, as DNA: TGTGCCAGCTCACGAAGGGACTACGAGCAGTACTTC. Translation gives CASSRRDYEQYF.

The chain couples TRBV6-6 to TRBJ2-1; 7 nucleotides match TRBD2. Germline V gives CDR1 MNHNY, CDR2 SVGAGI (reference sequence). This CDR3 contains 11 residues. The J segment lost 7 bases and the V segment lost 9 bases, leaving 3 bases of the junction unmatched. The CDR3 region is CASSGRNEQFF. Written as DNA, the CDR3 is TGTGCCAGTTCCGGGAGGAATGAGCAGTTCTTC.

The rearrangement joins TRBV29-1 to TRBJ1-3; 8 bases are shared with TRBD1. Germline V gene sequence: CDR1 SQVTM, CDR2 ANQGSEA. The CDR3 spans 14 residues. V was pared by 6 bases and J by 2 bases, with 6 bases of the junction left unmatched. The CDR3 reads CSVRQGAAGNTIYF. The CDR3, as DNA: TGCAGCGTCCGTCAGGGGGCTGCTGGAAACACCATATATTTT. The full variable domain, its missing parts supplied by reference TRBV29-1 and TRBJ1-3, is SAVISQKPSRDICQRGTSLTIQCQVDSQVTMMFWYRQQPGQSLTLIATANQGSEATYESGFVIDKFPISRPNLTFSTLTVSNMSPEDSSIYLCSVRQGAAGNTIYFGEGSWLTVV.

The chain has TRBV5-1 and TRBJ1-2; possibly TRBD1 for D (5 bases). V gave up 4 bases and J gave up 3 bases, with 25 bases separating them. Looked up from germline, CDR1 is SGHRS and CDR2 is YFSETQ. The CDR3 contains 18 residues. The chain's CDR3 is CASSTNPLSGGKDYGYTF. CDR3 sequence (DNA): TGCGCCAGCAGCACGAACCCCCTCTCGGGGGGGAAGGACTATGGCTACACCTTC.

This clone is a singleton in its sample. The chain carries TRBV20-1 and TRBJ2-3; D is unresolved. CDR1 is DFQATT and CDR2 is SNEGSKA in the germline V gene (reference sequence). There are 11 residues in the CDR3. Trimming took 4 bases from V and 3 from J, leaving 5 bases between them. In nucleotides, the CDR3 is TGCAGTGCTATAAGAACAGATACGCAGTATTTT. The encoded protein is CSAIRTDTQYF.

The chain recombines TRBV7-9 with TRBJ1-2, with 8 nucleotides matching TRBD1. V shed 5 bases and J 6 bases; nucleotides not matched to a gene: 11. The germline V gene encodes CDR1 SEHNR and CDR2 FQNEAQ (reference sequence). The CDR3 consists of 15 residues. In DNA form, the CDR3 reads TGTGCCAGCAGCCCGTCGGTCAGGGGGCTGAATGGCTACACCTTC. Encoded protein: CASSPSVRGLNGYTF.

The rearrangement links TRBV6-6 to TRBJ1-1, with TRBD1 matching 9 bases. The CDR3 loop spans 15 amino acids. CDR1 MNHNY and CDR2 SVGAGI come from the germline V gene (reference sequence). V shed 6 bases and J 3 bases; nucleotides not matched to a gene: 8. The CDR3 DNA follows: TGTGCCAGCAGACGGACAGGGGCTCGGGACACTGAAGCTTTCTTT. Protein product: CASRRTGARDTEAFF.

The rearrangement links TRBV5-1 to TRBJ1-2; D is unresolved. Trimming took off 0 bases at V and 6 bases at J, with 12 bases between the two ends. CDR1 and CDR2 from the germline V gene are SGHRS and YFSETQ. The CDR3 length is 14 residues. The CDR3 DNA sequence: TGCGCCAGCAGCTTGGAGTCAGCCCTAAATGGCTACACCTTC. Its translation: CASSLESALNGYTF.

This chain links TRBV21-1 with TRBJ2-7. TRBV21-1 is tagged as a pseudogene. CDR3 length: 11 amino acids. The CDR3 sequence is CASRPPYEQYF. In DNA, the CDR3 is TGTGCCAGCCGCCCTCCCTACGAGCAGTACTTC.

This chain links TRBV6-5 with TRBJ1-1; D is uncertain. Germline CDR1 reads MNHEY; CDR2 reads SVGAGI. Deletions cut 0 bases from V and 8 bases from J, with 13 bases between. The CDR3 sequence is 14 residues long. CDR3 in DNA: TGTGCCAGCAGTTACTCGACCGGGTCGTACGAAGCTTTCTTT. Protein product: CASSYSTGSYEAFF.

V and J are TRBV28 and TRBJ1-2, with a tentative D call TRBD1 (6 bases). The CDR3 sequence is 15 residues long. The V gene lost 3 bases and the J gene lost 4 bases, with 15 bases spanning the gap. The V gene's germline CDR1 is MDHEN and CDR2 SYDVKM. CDR3 DNA sequence: TGTGCCAGCAGTTTGGAGGGGGGGCGAGTCTATGGCTACACCTTC. This encodes CASSLEGGRVYGYTF.

The gene calls are TRBV7-2 and TRBJ2-2; no clear D. In germline, CDR1 is SGHTA, CDR2 FQGNSA. This CDR3 spans 14 amino acids. Trimming removed 1 base at V and 7 bases at J, with 10 bases between. The DNA for the CDR3 is TGTGCCAGCAGCTTAGTTAAGGGCGTCGGGGAGCTGTTTTTT. This encodes CASSLVKGVGELFF.

The chain uses TRBV2 and TRBJ1-5; 8 bases match TRBD1. Germline trimming cut 5 bases from V and 5 bases from J; bases unmatched to any gene: 5. Germline-derived CDR1 and CDR2 are SNHLY and FYNNEI. This CDR3 has 14 residues. The CDR3 here is CASSLTGVDQPQHF. Here the CDR3 DNA reads TGTGCCAGCAGTCTGACAGGGGTGGATCAGCCCCAGCATTTT.

This clone has just one count. The chain recombines TRBV6-1 with TRBJ1-1; tentative D call: TRBD1 (5 bases). This CDR3 has 16 amino acids. Per germline, CDR1 MNHNS and CDR2 SASEGT. Trimming shortened V by 1 base and J by 0 bases, and 12 bases separated the two germline ends. Here the CDR3 DNA reads TGTGCCAGCAGTGAAGGGGACGGGACTTTGAACACTGAAGCTTTCTTT. It encodes CASSEGDGTLNTEAFF.

The CDR3 region is CATRTAPNTGELFF. CDR3 DNA sequence: TGCGCCACCCGGACAGCCCCGAACACCGGGGAGCTGTTTTTT. The chain has TRBV10-1 and TRBJ2-2; possibly TRBD1 for D (6 bases). Germline CDR1 is WNHNN and CDR2 is SYGVQD (reference sequence). The CDR3 totals 14 residues. The germline V and J ends were trimmed by 10 bases and 0 bases, with 12 bases remaining between them.

In its sample, this clone was seen once. V gene TRBV11-2 combines with J gene TRBJ1-4; the match to TRBD1 covers 7 bases. CDR1 is SGHAT, CDR2 FQNNGV, per germline. The trim removed 2 bases at V and 7 bases at J, leaving 4 bases unmatched. The CDR3 covers 14 residues. The CDR3, as DNA: TGTGCCAGCAGCTTATCAGGGGGGAGTGAAAAACTGTTTTTT. This codes for CASSLSGGSEKLFF. The variable domain in full, with the rest retrieved from reference TRBV11-2 and TRBJ1-4, is EAGVAQSPRYKIIEKRQSVAFWCNPISGHATLYWYQQILGQGPKLLIQFQNNGVVDDSQLPKDRFSAERLKGVDSTLKIQPAKLEDSAVYLCASSLSGGSEKLFFGSGTQLSVL.

The V and J genes are TRBV4-1 and TRBJ2-3; 11 nucleotides align to TRBD2. J gave up 0 bases and V 0 bases, and 11 bases lay outside the gene matches. The CDR3 extends over 20 amino acids. Germline CDR1 MGHRA, CDR2 YSYEKL. CDR3: CASSQDRPSGRKISTDTQYF. The CDR3 DNA sequence: TGCGCCAGCAGCCAAGATCGCCCTAGCGGGAGGAAGATTAGCACAGATACGCAGTATTTT.

The chain employs TRBV7-2 and TRBJ2-1; D remains ambiguous. V was trimmed by 1 base and J by 9 bases, leaving 7 bases between them. This CDR3 has 12 residues. Germline V CDR1 and CDR2: SGHTA, FQGNSA. CDR3: CASSLVVPEQFF. CDR3 sequence (DNA): TGTGCCAGCAGCTTAGTGGTTCCTGAGCAGTTCTTC.

This chain joins TRBV6-5 and TRBJ2-7, with D possibly being TRBD2 (7 bases). This CDR3 has 16 amino acids. V was clipped by 3 bases and J by 0 bases, with 15 bases between them. Germline CDR1 reads MNHEY; CDR2 reads SVGAGI. CDR3 loop: CASSYGLGGLSYEQYF. The CDR3 DNA reads as TGTGCCAGCAGTTATGGTTTGGGGGGGCTCTCCTACGAGCAGTACTTC.